The subject of this entry is one T cell receptor beta chain. Its antigen is currently unknown. This record belongs to a study of vaccination and CD4 T cells after COVID-19. Treatment described: approximately nine-day PBMC culture with coronavirus spike peptide pools or control peptides (ViraFEST assay). Oncomine TCR Beta short-read sequencing was applied to DNA from cultured CD4+ T cells. TCRdb re-called the PCR reads with MiXCR, one entry per CDR3 protein. Of approximately 15,000 distinct CDR3 sequences listed, around 50% are singletons. General study points: Only relatively few convalescent patients were studied, and early post-infection timepoints were not analyzed. The median count of SARS-CoV-2-reactive clonotypes rose from around 21 to 38, not significantly.

Trimming took off 5 bases at V and 8 bases at J, with 13 bases between the two ends. The CDR3 has 14 amino acids. CDR1 MDHEN and CDR2 SYDVKM come from the germline V gene. V and J are TRBV28 and TRBJ1-6, with unresolved D. Specimen: CD4+ T cells from blood, cultured in vitro. This receptor was identified in a human donor who had recovered from COVID-19. The CDR3, as DNA: TGTGCCAGCAGTAATCCCCGACACGATTCACCCCTCCACTTT. Translating it yields CASSNPRHDSPLHF.